Here is one T cell receptor beta chain with its context. Its antigen is currently unknown. This sample was included in a study of PD-1 blockade in mismatch repair-deficient tumors. Mismatch repair deficiency was confirmed in all patients, by PCR or immunohistochemistry. TCR sequencing covered three patients who responded to pembrolizumab. Overall study results and limits: Tumor-resident clones, often absent from pretreatment blood, expanded after pembrolizumab and then contracted.

Generated by immunoSEQ multiplex PCR, the TCRdb table keeps only in-frame clones and is missing some. The data show 40,000 to 65,000 clones, 81% seen once. Sample: peripheral blood, taken around 19 weeks after starting pembrolizumab. The sequence derives from an adult with mismatch repair-deficient cancer.

DNA for the CDR3: TGTGCCAGCAGCTTAGACCAGGGGAAGGGTTTCTTT. This sequence encodes CASSLDQGKGFF. V usage is TRBV7-9 and J usage is TRBJ1-1; the D gene is possibly TRBD1 (6 bases). Deletions cut 1 base from V and 13 bases from J, with 13 bases between. This CDR3 is built from 12 residues. Germline V gene data show CDR1 as SEHNR and CDR2 as FQNEAQ (reference sequence). The whole variable domain, filled in from reference TRBV7-9 and TRBJ1-1, reads DTGVSQNPRHKITKRGQNVTFRCDPISEHNRLYWYRQTLGQGPEFLTYFQNEAQLEKSRLLSDRFSAERPKGSFSTLEIQRTEQGDSAMYLCASSLDQGKGFFGQGTRLTVV.